The source of this T cell receptor (beta chain) is a study of cytotoxic CD8 clonotypes in ibrutinib-treated CLL. The overall study: Partial response was seen in some 24 patients and complete response in 2; after median 68 months, about 14 stayed remitted, 12 progressed. Overall study findings and caveats: Progressing patients had sampling times that differed from those of sustained-remission patients. Public clonotypes, found uncommonly, either contracted or stayed stable on treatment.

With sequencing, the targeted depth ranged from 1 in 200,000 to 1 in 1 million T cells. Method: immunoSEQ multiplex PCR; TCRdb's copy keeps in-frame clones and lacks some. Seen here are about 63,000 clones, approximately 71% observed once, and the top ten hold roughly 45%. About this clone: Its antigen is still unknown.

CDR3 length equals 15 residues. Germline V gene sequence: CDR1 SGHRS, CDR2 YFSETQ. Trimming removed 4 bases from V and 5 bases from J; junction bases left unmatched: 11. This clonotype was sampled from a human donor with chronic lymphocytic leukemia. This sample comprised PBMCs, obtained after 12 months of ibrutinib treatment. The J gene is TRBJ2-5, the V gene TRBV5-1; 7 bases agree with TRBD1. The CDR3 nucleotides are TGCGCCAGCAGCCAATCCGGGACAGTGTTTGAGACCCAGTACTTC. Encoded protein: CASSQSGTVFETQYF.